Following are 9 T cell receptor beta chains from one sample sequenced in a study of T cell repertoires in cytomegalovirus infection. TCRdb ran MiXCR on the reads and lists one entry per CDR3 protein. The top ten hold approximately 14% of the sample, which has 250,000 to 350,000 distinct CDR3 sequences, about a quarter seen once. The sequenced material came from PBMCs. Every receptor here comes from a human donor in good health (CMV status not recorded). Some clones in this sample may be carry-over from other donors' samples.

The rearrangement joins TRBV5-1 to TRBJ2-5, with D uncertain. Germline V lookup: CDR1 SGHRS, CDR2 YFSETQ. CDR3 length: 16 amino acids. V was cut by 0 bases and J by 5 bases, with 17 bases left in between. CDR3 residues: CASSLAGRTSDETQYF. For the CDR3, the DNA is TGCGCCAGCAGCTTGGCCGGTCGGACGTCGGACGAGACCCAGTACTTC.

The chain uses TRBV9 and TRBJ2-7; 10 bases are shared with TRBD2. The CDR3 has 14 residues. Germline values: CDR1 SGDLS, CDR2 YYNGEE. V shed 2 bases, J shed 5 bases, and the junction held 4 bases outside the gene matches. CDR3 bases: TGTGCCAGCAGCGTGAGCGGGAGGGCACACGAGCAGTACTTC. It specifies CASSVSGRAHEQYF. Looking up the rest from reference TRBV9 and TRBJ2-7 gives the full variable domain: DSGVTQTPKHLITATGQRVTLRCSPRSGDLSVYWYQQSLDQGLQFLIQYYNGEERAKGNILERFSAQQFPDLHSELNLSSLELGDSALYFCASSVSGRAHEQYFGPGTRLTVT.

This clonotype showed up many times. The rearrangement links TRBV7-2 to TRBJ1-5; no clear D gene. V dropped 1 base and J dropped 5 bases, with 12 bases sitting between them. Germline CDR1 and CDR2: SGHTA and FQGNSA. There are 15 residues in the CDR3. CDR3 sequence: CASSLVLTADQPQHF. The CDR3, as DNA: TGTGCCAGCAGCTTAGTCCTTACGGCTGATCAGCCCCAGCATTTT.

This clonotype has a count of ten or more. V and J are TRBV7-2 and TRBJ2-1; 7 bases fit TRBD2. The CDR3 has 13 residues. The V gene's germline CDR1 is SGHTA and CDR2 FQGNSA. Trimming at V came to 1 base and at J to 14 bases, leaving 8 bases not matched to a gene. CDR3: CASSLGRGTTEFF. The DNA for the CDR3 is TGTGCCAGCAGCTTAGGTCGAGGGACTACTGAGTTCTTC. Looking up the rest from reference TRBV7-2 and TRBJ2-1 gives the full variable domain: GAGVSQSPSNKVTEKGKDVELRCDPISGHTALYWYRQSLGQGLEFLIYFQGNSAPDKSGLPSDRFSAERTGGSVSTLTIQRTQQEDSAVYLCASSLGRGTTEFFGPGTRLTVL.

In its sample, this clonotype was seen many times. The chain couples TRBV7-2 to TRBJ2-7; D is possibly TRBD2 (6 bases). V dropped 5 bases and J dropped 2 bases, with 16 bases sitting between them. The CDR3 covers 15 residues. Germline V lookup: CDR1 SGHTA, CDR2 FQGNSA. In DNA form, the CDR3 reads TGTGCCAGCAGCCAAAGGAGGGACCGAACCTACGAGCAGTACTTC. Its translation: CASSQRRDRTYEQYF.

The chain recombines TRBV6-1 with TRBJ2-2; a possible D gene is TRBD1 (6 bases). Germline CDR1 and CDR2: MNHNS and SASEGT. CDR3 length: 14 residues. The V gene lost 9 bases and the J gene lost 1 base, with 12 bases spanning the gap. CDR3 residues: CASTIGGNTGELFF. The CDR3 nucleotides are TGTGCCAGTACCATAGGGGGGAACACCGGGGAGCTGTTTTTT.

This clonotype appeared once. The gene calls are TRBV27 and TRBJ2-7; D perhaps matches TRBD2 (6 bases). The CDR3 loop spans 14 amino acids. V was cut by 6 bases and J by 4 bases, with 16 bases left in between. Per the germline V gene, CDR1 is MNHEY and CDR2 is SMNVEV (reference sequence). As DNA, the CDR3 is TGTGCCAGCAGCCACACTGGCGGGAAGTACGAGCAGTACTTC. This sequence encodes CASSHTGGKYEQYF.

This clonotype was observed at least ten times. This chain links TRBV7-9 with TRBJ2-7; 9 positions agree with TRBD1. The V and J ends lost 8 bases and 1 base, in that order; junction bases with no gene match: 9. The germline V gene has CDR1 SEHNR and CDR2 FQNEAQ (reference sequence). This CDR3 region has 15 residues. CDR3 bases: TGTGCCAGCGGGGGGGGACAGGGACGATCCTACGAGCAGTACTTC. Protein: CASGGGQGRSYEQYF.

The V and J genes are TRBV27 and TRBJ1-1; D gene unclear. The germline V and J ends were trimmed by 2 bases and 4 bases, with 14 bases remaining between them. The CDR3 is made up of 15 amino acids. Looked up from germline, CDR1 is MNHEY and CDR2 is SMNVEV (reference sequence). The CDR3 coding sequence is TGTGCCAGCAGTTTAAACACCCTCCGGGGCACTGAAGCTTTCTTT. It encodes CASSLNTLRGTEAFF.